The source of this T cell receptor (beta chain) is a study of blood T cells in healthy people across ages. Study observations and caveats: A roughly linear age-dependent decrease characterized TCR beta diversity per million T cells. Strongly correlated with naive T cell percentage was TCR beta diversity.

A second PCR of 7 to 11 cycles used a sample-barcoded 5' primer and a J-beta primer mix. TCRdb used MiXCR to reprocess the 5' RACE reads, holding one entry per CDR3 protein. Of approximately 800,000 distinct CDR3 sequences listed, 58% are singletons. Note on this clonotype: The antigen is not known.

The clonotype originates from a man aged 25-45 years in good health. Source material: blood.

The chain's CDR3 is CASSFEGLQETQYF. The CDR3 DNA follows: TGTGCCAGCAGTTTTGAAGGACTTCAAGAGACCCAGTACTTC. The J gene is TRBJ2-5, the V gene TRBV12-3 or TRBV12-4, with a tentative D call TRBD2 (5 bases). V was shortened by 3 bases and J by 2 bases, with 10 bases between the two germline ends. The CDR3 runs 14 residues.